The following is a T cell receptor (beta chain) sequence with its context. One heparinised draw of blood, averaging around 120 mL, came from each donor. The study reverse transcribed the entire isolated RNA, so it sequenced expressed TCRB transcripts. TCRdb's copy holds only in-frame clones and misses some; the assay was immunoSEQ multiplex PCR. The table includes about 620,000 clones, roughly a sixth detected once. J was trimmed by 4 bases and V by 7 bases; bases with no gene match: 3. This CDR3 spans 13 amino acids. Germline CDR1 MNHNS, CDR2 SASEGT. The data originate from a study of beta chain features in type 1 diabetes. At the level of the study: Patients and healthy donors were similar in age, gender and cell yields.

Sequences were obtained from naive CD4+ T cells from blood. The chain has TRBV6-1 and TRBJ2-2; 7 bases map to TRBD2. The sequence derives from a man aged 18 to 29 in good health. The CDR3 DNA follows: TGTGCCAGCAAAACGGGGGGCACCGGGGAGCTGTTTTTT. Encoded protein: CASKTGGTGELFF.